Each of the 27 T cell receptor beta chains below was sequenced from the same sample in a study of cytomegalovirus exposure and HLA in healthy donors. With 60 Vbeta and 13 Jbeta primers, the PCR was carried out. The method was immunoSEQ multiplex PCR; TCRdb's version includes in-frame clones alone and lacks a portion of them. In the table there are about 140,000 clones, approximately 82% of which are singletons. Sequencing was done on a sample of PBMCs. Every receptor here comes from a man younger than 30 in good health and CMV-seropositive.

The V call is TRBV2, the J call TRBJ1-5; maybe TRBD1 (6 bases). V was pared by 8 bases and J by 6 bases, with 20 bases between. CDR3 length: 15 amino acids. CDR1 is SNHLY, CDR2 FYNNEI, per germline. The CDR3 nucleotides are TGTGCCAGCGGTCAGGGGACCGCCGGCCGTCAGCCCCAGCATTTT. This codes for CASGQGTAGRQPQHF.

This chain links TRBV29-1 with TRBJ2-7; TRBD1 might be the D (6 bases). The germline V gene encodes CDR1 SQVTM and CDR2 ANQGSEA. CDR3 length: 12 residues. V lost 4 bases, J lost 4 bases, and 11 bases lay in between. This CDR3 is CSVGVRGYEQYF. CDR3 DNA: TGCAGCGTTGGTGTCAGGGGTTACGAGCAGTACTTC.

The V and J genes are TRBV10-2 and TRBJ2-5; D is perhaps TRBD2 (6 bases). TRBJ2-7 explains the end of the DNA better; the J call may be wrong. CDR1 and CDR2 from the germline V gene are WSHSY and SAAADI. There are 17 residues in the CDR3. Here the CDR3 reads CASSEGDTLGLLYEQYF. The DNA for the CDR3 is TGCGCCAGCAGTGAGGGCGACACTTTGGGACTCCTTTACGAGCAGTACTTC.

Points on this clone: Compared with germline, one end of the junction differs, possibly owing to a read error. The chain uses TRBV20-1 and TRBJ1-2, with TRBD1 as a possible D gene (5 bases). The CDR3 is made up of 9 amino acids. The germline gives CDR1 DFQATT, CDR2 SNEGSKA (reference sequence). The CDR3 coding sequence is TGCAGTGCTAGCTGGAGGGGCGACTTC. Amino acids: CSASWRGDF.

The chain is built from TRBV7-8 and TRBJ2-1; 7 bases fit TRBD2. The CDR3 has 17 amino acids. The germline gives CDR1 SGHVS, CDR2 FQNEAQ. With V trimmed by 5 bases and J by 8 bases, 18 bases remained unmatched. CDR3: CASSPPVGAGVPDEQFF. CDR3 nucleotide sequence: TGTGCCAGCAGCCCCCCCGTTGGGGCGGGAGTTCCCGATGAGCAGTTCTTC. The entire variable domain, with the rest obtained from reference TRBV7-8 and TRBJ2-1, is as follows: GAGVSQSPRYKVAKRGQDVALRCDPISGHVSLFWYQQALGQGPEFLTYFQNEAQLDKSGLPSDRFFAERPEGSVSTLKIQRTQQEDSAVYLCASSPPVGAGVPDEQFFGPGTRLTVL.

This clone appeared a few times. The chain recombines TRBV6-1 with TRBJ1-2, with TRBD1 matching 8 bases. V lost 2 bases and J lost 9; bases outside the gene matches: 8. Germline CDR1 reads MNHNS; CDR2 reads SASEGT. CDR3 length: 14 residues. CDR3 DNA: TGTGCCAGCAGTGAATTGACAGGGGAGTCCCGCTACACCTTC. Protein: CASSELTGESRYTF.

The CDR3 spells CASISGISGNTIYF. In nucleotides, the CDR3 is TGTGCCAGCATCTCCGGTATCTCTGGAAACACCATATATTTT. The gene calls are TRBV28 and TRBJ1-3, with no clear D. The V end lost 7 bases, the J end lost 0 bases, and 10 bases lay between the germline ends. The CDR3 consists of 14 residues. The germline CDR1 and CDR2 sequences are MDHEN and SYDVKM.

CDR3 region: CASSDDRIYEQYF. The CDR3 DNA is TGTGCCAGCAGTGATGACAGGATCTACGAGCAGTACTTC. The rearrangement links TRBV6-6 to TRBJ2-5; D is possibly TRBD1 (6 bases). The J call may be wrong; the DNA end is better matched by TRBJ2-7. This CDR3 is 13 amino acids long. Germline V gene lookup returns CDR1 MNHNY and CDR2 SVGAGI (reference sequence).

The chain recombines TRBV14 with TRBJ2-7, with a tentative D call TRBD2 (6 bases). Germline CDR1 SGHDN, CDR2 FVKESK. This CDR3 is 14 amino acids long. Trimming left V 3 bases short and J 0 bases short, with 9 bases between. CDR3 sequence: CASSQGDFSYEQYF. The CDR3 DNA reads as TGTGCCAGCAGCCAGGGGGACTTCTCCTACGAGCAGTACTTC.

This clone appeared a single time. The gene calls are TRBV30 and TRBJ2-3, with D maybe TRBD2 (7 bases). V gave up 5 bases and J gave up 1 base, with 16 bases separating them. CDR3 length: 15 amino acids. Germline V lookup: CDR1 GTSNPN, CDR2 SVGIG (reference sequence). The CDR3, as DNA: TGTGCCTGGGGTAGGGGGGGCTTCGGCACAGATACGCAGTATTTT. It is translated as CAWGRGGFGTDTQYF.

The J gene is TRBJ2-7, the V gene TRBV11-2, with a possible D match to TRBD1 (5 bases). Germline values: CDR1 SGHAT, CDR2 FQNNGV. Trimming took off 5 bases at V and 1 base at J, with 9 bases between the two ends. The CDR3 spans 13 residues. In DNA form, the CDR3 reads TGTGCCAGCAGCATACAGGCATCCTACGAGCAGTACTTC. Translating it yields CASSIQASYEQYF.

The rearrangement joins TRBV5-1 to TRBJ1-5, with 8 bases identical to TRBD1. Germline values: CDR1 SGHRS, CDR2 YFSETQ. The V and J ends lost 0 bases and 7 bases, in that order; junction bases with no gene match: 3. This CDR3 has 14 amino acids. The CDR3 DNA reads TGCGCCAGCAGCTTGGCGGCAGGGGGCCAGCCCCAGCATTTT. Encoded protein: CASSLAAGGQPQHF.

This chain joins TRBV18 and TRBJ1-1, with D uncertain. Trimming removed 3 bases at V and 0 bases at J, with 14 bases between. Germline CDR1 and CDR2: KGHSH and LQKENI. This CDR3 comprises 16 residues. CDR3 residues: CASSPIKTAMNTEAFF. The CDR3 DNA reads TGTGCCAGCTCACCGATAAAAACAGCTATGAACACTGAAGCTTTCTTT.

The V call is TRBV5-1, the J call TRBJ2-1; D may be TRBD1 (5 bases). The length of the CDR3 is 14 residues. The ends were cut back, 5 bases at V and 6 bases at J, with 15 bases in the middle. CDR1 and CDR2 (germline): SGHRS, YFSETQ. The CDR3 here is CASSGTGVTNEQFF. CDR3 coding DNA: TGCGCCAGCAGTGGAACAGGTGTAACCAATGAGCAGTTCTTC.

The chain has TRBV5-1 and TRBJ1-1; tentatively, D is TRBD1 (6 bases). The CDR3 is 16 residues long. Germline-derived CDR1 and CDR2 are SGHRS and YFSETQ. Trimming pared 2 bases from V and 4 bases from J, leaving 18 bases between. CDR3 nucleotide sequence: TGCGCCAGCAGCTTCGATGCCGGGACACTAGGCACTGAAGCTTTCTTT. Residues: CASSFDAGTLGTEAFF.

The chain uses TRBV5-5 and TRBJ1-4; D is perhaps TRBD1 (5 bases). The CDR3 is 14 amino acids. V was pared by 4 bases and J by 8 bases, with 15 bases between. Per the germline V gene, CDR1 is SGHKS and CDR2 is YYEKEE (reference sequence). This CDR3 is CASSRGDSHEKLFF. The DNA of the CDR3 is TGTGCCAGCAGCCGCGGGGACTCACACGAAAAACTGTTTTTT.

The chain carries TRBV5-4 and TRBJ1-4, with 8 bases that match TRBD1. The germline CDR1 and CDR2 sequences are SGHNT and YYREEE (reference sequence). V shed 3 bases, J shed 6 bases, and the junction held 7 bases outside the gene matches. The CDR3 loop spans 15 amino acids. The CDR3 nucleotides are TGTGCCAGCAGCTCAGTAACAGGGGGAGATGAAAAACTGTTTTTT. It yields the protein CASSSVTGGDEKLFF.

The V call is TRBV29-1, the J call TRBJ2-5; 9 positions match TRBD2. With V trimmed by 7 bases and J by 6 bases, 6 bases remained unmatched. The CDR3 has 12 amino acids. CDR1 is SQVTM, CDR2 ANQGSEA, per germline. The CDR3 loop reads CSANSGSQTQYF. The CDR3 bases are TGCAGCGCTAATAGCGGGAGTCAGACCCAGTACTTC.

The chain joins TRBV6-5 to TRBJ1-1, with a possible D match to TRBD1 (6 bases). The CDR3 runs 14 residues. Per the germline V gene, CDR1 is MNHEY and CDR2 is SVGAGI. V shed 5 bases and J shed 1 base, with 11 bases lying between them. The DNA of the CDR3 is TGTGCCAGCAGTCCGGGACATTGGAACACTGAAGCTTTCTTT. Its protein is CASSPGHWNTEAFF.

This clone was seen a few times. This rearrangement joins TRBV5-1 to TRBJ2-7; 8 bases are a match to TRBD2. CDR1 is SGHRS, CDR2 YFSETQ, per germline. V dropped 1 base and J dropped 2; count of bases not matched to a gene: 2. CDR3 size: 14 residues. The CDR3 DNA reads TGCGCCAGCAGCTTGCCGGGAGGGCCCTACGAGCAGTACTTC. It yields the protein CASSLPGGPYEQYF.

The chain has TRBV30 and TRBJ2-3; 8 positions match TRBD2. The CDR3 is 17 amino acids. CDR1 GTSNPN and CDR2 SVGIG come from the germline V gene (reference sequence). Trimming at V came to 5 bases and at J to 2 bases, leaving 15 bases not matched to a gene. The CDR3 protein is CAWAQERLAGFTDTQYF. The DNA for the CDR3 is TGTGCCTGGGCTCAAGAACGTCTAGCGGGCTTCACAGATACGCAGTATTTT.

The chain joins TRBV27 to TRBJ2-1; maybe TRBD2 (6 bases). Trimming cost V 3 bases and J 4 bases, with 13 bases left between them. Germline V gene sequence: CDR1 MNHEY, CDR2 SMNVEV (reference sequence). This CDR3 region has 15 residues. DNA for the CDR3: TGTGCCAGCAGTTTGGGCGGGATGAGGTACAATGAGCAGTTCTTC. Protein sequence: CASSLGGMRYNEQFF.

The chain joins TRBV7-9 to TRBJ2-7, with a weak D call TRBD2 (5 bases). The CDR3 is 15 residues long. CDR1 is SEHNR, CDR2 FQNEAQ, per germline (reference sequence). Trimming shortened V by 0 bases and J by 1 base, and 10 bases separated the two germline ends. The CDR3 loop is CASSLAVGRSYEQYF. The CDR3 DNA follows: TGTGCCAGCAGCTTAGCTGTAGGGAGATCCTACGAGCAGTACTTC. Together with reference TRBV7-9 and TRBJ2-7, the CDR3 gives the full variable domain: DTGVSQNPRHKITKRGQNVTFRCDPISEHNRLYWYRQTLGQGPEFLTYFQNEAQLEKSRLLSDRFSAERPKGSFSTLEIQRTEQGDSAMYLCASSLAVGRSYEQYFGPGTRLTVT.

DNA of the CDR3: TGTGCCAGCTCATCGAACCCGGCAGTAGGAGCAGGGTCCTACAATGAGCAGTTCTTC. This gives the protein CASSSNPAVGAGSYNEQFF. The V call is TRBV18, the J call TRBJ2-1, with D possibly TRBD1 on 5 matching bases. CDR3 length: 19 residues. Germline V gives CDR1 KGHSH, CDR2 LQKENI. V lost 5 bases and J lost 1, with 24 bases in between.

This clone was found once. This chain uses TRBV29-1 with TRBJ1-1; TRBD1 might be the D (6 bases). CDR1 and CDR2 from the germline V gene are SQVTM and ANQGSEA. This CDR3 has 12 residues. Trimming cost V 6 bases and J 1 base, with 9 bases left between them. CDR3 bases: TGCAGCGTGGACAGAACGAACACTGAAGCTTTCTTT. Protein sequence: CSVDRTNTEAFF. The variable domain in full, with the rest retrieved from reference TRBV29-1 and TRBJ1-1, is SAVISQKPSRDICQRGTSLTIQCQVDSQVTMMFWYRQQPGQSLTLIATANQGSEATYESGFVIDKFPISRPNLTFSTLTVSNMSPEDSSIYLCSVDRTNTEAFFGQGTRLTVV.

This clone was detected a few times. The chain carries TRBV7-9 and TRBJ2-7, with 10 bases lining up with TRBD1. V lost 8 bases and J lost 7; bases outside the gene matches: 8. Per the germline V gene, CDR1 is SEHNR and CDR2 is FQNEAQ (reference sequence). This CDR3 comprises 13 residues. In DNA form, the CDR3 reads TGTGCCAGCCGCCGGGACAGGGGAAGTGAGCAGTACTTC. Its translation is CASRRDRGSEQYF.

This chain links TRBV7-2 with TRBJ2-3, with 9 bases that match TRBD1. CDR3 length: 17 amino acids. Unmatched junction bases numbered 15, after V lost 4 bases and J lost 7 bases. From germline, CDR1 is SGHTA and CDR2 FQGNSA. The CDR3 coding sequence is TGTGCCAGCAGCTCAAAGGGACAGGGAGAAAGGTCGAATACGCAGTATTTT. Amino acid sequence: CASSSKGQGERSNTQYF.